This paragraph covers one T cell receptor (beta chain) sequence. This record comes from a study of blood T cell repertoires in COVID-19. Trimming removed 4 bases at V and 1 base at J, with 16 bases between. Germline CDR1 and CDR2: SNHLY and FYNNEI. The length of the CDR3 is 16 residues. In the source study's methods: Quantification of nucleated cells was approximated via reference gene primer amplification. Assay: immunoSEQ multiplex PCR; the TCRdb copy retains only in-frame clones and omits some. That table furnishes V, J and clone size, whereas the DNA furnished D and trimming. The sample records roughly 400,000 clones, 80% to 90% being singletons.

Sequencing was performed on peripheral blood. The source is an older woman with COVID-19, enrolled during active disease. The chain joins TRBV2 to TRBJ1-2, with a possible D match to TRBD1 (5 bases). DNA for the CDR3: TGTGCCAGCAGTGGGGGCAGGAACCCAATTAACTATGGCTACACCTTC. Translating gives CASSGGRNPINYGYTF.